This T cell receptor beta chain came from a study of blood T cells in healthy people across ages. Losses at the gene ends were 7 bases for V and 4 bases for J; bases not matched to a gene: 10. This CDR3 has 15 residues. The germline gives CDR1 SGHRS, CDR2 YFSETQ. Per sample, no less than 5 micrograms of total RNA were extracted. A second PCR, run for roughly 7 to 12 cycles, used a sample-barcoded 5' primer plus a J-beta primer mix. TCRdb recomputed calls from the 5' RACE reads with MiXCR, one row per CDR3 protein. This repertoire shows 780,000 or so distinct CDR3 sequences, 20% to 25% found once; its top ten account for 3.7%. The same sample was also used in a study of T cells of mothers and their children. That work states: Mothers gave over 9 million TCR beta CDR3 reads each, and children several million each.

The V gene is TRBV5-1, the J gene TRBJ2-5; 10 bases fit TRBD2. The sample comprised blood. This receptor was obtained from a boy aged 5 to 17 in good health. CDR3 region: CASGGRAGGSETQYF. The CDR3 bases are TGCGCCAGCGGGGGACGAGCGGGGGGGTCAGAGACCCAGTACTTC. The variable domain in full, completed from reference TRBV5-1 and TRBJ2-5, reads KAGVTQTPRYLIKTRGQQVTLSCSPISGHRSVSWYQQTPGQGLQFLFEYFSETQRNKGNFPGRFSGRQFSNSRSEMNVSTLELGDSALYLCASGGRAGGSETQYFGPGTRLLVL.